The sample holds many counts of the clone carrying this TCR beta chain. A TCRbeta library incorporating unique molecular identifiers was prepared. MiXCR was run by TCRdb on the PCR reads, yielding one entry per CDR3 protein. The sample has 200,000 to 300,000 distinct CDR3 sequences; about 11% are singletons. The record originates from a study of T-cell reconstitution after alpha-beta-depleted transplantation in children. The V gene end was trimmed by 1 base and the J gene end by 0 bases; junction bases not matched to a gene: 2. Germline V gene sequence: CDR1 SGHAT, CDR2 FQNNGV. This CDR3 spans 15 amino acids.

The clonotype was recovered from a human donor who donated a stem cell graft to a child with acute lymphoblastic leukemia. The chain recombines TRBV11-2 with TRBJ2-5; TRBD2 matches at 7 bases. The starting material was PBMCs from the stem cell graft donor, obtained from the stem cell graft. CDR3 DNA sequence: TGTGCCAGCAGCTTAGGGAGCGGGAACCAAGAGACCCAGTACTTC. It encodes CASSLGSGNQETQYF.